The clone carrying this TCR beta chain has at least ten counts. Germline CDR1 DFQATT, CDR2 SNEGSKA (reference sequence). CDR3 length: 13 residues. Deletions cut 4 bases from V and 3 bases from J, with 13 bases between. This entry comes from a study of T-cell reconstitution after alpha-beta-depleted transplantation in children. The TCRbeta library was prepared with unique molecular identifiers. TCRdb re-called the PCR reads through MiXCR, storing one row per CDR3 protein. The sample shows about 260,000 distinct CDR3 sequences, roughly 10% of them seen only once. Sequencing was performed on peripheral blood, taken 180 days after TCRalphabeta/CD19-depleted stem cell transplant. The chain joins TRBV20-1 to TRBJ2-7; perhaps TRBD2 as D (6 bases). The source of this sequence is a male patient between 2 and 10 years old who had a stem cell transplant for chronic granulomatous disease, so the T cells may come from the graft donor. The CDR3 region is CSATRDSIYEQYF. In DNA form, the CDR3 reads TGCAGTGCTACCCGGGACTCCATCTACGAGCAGTACTTC.